The T cell receptor (beta chain) described here comes from a study of T cells in Graves' hyperthyroidism and ophthalmopathy. This clonotype appeared many times. The CDR3 loop spans 15 amino acids. The germline V gene has CDR1 SGDLS and CDR2 YYNGEE. The V gene end was trimmed by 2 bases and the J gene end by 5 bases; junction bases not matched to a gene: 8. The CDR3 regions of TCR beta were amplified from RNA transcripts. Primed by the HTBI set, a first-round RT-PCR was run on the TCR CDR3. TCRdb reanalysed the multiplex PCR reads using MiXCR and keeps one entry per CDR3 protein. Found here are about 250,000 distinct CDR3 sequences, about 24% of them singletons; the top ten hold around 32%. Uncontrolled infection, other autoimmune disease, pregnancy or lactation barred patients from enrollment.

This chain links TRBV9 with TRBJ1-2; 8 bases are a match to TRBD1. This TCR came from a woman between 40 and 50 years old with Graves' ophthalmopathy. The sequencing sample was made of blood. In nucleotides, the CDR3 is TGTGCCAGCAGCGTCGACAGGGGCGATATTTATGGCTACACCTTC. It yields the protein CASSVDRGDIYGYTF.